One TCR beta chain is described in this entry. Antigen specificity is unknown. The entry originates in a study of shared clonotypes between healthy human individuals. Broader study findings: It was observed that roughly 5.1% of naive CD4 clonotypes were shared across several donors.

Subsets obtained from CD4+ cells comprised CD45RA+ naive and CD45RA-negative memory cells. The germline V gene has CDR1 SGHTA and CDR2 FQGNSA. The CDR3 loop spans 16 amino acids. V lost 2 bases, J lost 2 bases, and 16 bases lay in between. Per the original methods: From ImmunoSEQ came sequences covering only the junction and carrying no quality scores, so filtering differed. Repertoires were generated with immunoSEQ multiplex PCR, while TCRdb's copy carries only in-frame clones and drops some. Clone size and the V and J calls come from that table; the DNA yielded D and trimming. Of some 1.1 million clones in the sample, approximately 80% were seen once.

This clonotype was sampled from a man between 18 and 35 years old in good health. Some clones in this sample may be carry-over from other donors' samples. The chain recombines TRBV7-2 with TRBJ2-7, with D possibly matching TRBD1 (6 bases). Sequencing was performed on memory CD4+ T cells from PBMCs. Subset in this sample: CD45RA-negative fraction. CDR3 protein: CASSLSAGASTYEQYF. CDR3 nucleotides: TGTGCCAGCAGCTTATCGGCAGGGGCATCTACCTACGAGCAGTACTTC.